A single sample is the source of the 30 T cell receptor beta chains below, sequenced in a study of CD8 T cells in Susac syndrome. With random hexamers, 0.5 to 1 ug RNA was reverse transcribed. One entry per CDR3 protein results from TCRdb running MiXCR on the immunoSEQ multiplex PCR reads. The table includes 150,000 to 160,000 distinct CDR3 sequences, about 94% detected once. The material sequenced was CD8+ T cells from PBMCs. The receptors stem from a human donor with multiple sclerosis.

The J gene is TRBJ2-7, the V gene TRBV29-1, with D possibly being TRBD1 or TRBD2 (6 bases each). The CDR3 spans 13 residues. CDR1 is SQVTM and CDR2 is ANQGSEA in the germline V gene. Trimming pared 5 bases from V and 4 bases from J, leaving 15 bases between. The CDR3 nucleotides read TGCAGCGTTACTCGGCAGGGGAGGTACGAGCAGTACTTC. It is translated as CSVTRQGRYEQYF.

The rearrangement uses TRBV6-2 or TRBV6-3 and TRBJ2-1; TRBD2 is a possible D gene (5 bases). The CDR3 extends over 12 amino acids. Germline V gene sequence: CDR1 MNHEY, CDR2 SVGEGT. V gave up 6 bases and J gave up 8 bases, with 11 bases separating them. The CDR3 region is CASRWAGDEQFF. DNA of the CDR3: TGTGCCAGCAGGTGGGCGGGCGATGAGCAGTTCTTC.

This chain joins TRBV20-1 and TRBJ2-7; the D gene is possibly TRBD2 (7 bases). The CDR3 spans 13 residues. Germline CDR1 is DFQATT and CDR2 is SNEGSKA (reference sequence). V lost 6 bases, J lost 4 bases, and 16 bases lay in between. CDR3 sequence reads: CSARGGAAYEQYF. The DNA for the CDR3 is TGCAGTGCCCGTGGGGGGGCCGCGTACGAGCAGTACTTC.

The rearrangement joins TRBV4-2 to TRBJ1-1; D not resolved. Germline CDR1 LGHNA, CDR2 YNFKEQ. The CDR3 consists of 13 residues. Trimming stripped 0 bases from V and 7 bases from J, with 9 bases between. The CDR3 nucleotides read TGTGCCAGCAGCCAAGAATGGCAGGATGAAGCTTTCTTT. Protein: CASSQEWQDEAFF.

CDR3 DNA: TGTGCCAGCAACAACTATAATTCACCCCTCCACTTT. The encoded protein is CASNNYNSPLHF. The gene calls are TRBV6-2 or TRBV6-3 and TRBJ1-6; D gene ambiguous. Germline loops: CDR1 MNHEY, CDR2 SVGEGT. V lost 7 bases and J 3 bases, leaving 4 bases between the germline ends. CDR3 length: 12 amino acids.

The chain has TRBV11-2 and TRBJ1-2; 7 bases are shared with TRBD1. This CDR3 spans 15 amino acids. The V gene's germline CDR1 is SGHAT and CDR2 FQNNGV. Trimming removed 2 bases from V and 5 bases from J; junction bases left unmatched: 8. In nucleotides, the CDR3 is TGTGCCAGCAGCTTAAAACCTGGGACAGCGTATGGCTACACCTTC. Its translation is CASSLKPGTAYGYTF.

V gene TRBV29-1 combines with J gene TRBJ2-7; 7 nucleotides agree with TRBD2. The germline V gene encodes CDR1 SQVTM and CDR2 ANQGSEA. The CDR3 is 17 amino acids. Unmatched junction bases numbered 13, after V lost 2 bases and J lost 0 bases. The CDR3 coding sequence is TGCAGCGTTGAATTGCGGGGGTCGGTAGCCTCCTCCTACGAGCAGTACTTC. This encodes CSVELRGSVASSYEQYF.

The chain links TRBV4-2 to TRBJ1-2; TRBD1 agrees at 10 bases. The V and J ends lost 0 bases and 5 bases, in that order; junction bases with no gene match: 9. Germline V gene lookup returns CDR1 LGHNA and CDR2 YNFKEQ. The CDR3 loop spans 17 amino acids. The DNA of the CDR3 is TGTGCCAGCAGCCAAGACGAATTGGACAGGGGGATTTATGGCTACACCTTC. Amino acid sequence: CASSQDELDRGIYGYTF.

V is TRBV2 and J is TRBJ1-4; D perhaps matches TRBD1 (6 bases). The CDR3 runs 16 residues. V lost 6 bases, J lost 4 bases, and 18 bases lay in between. Per germline, CDR1 SNHLY and CDR2 FYNNEI. The CDR3 spells CASRQGGGRINEKLFF. The CDR3 DNA follows: TGTGCCAGCAGGCAAGGGGGGGGACGGATTAATGAAAAACTGTTTTTT.

The chain combines TRBV27 with TRBJ1-5; D is undetermined. Between the trimmed V and J ends, which lost 3 bases and 0 bases, there was a span of 6 bases. Germline CDR1 MNHEY, CDR2 SMNVEV (reference sequence). This CDR3 region has 14 residues. The CDR3 region is CASSLVYSNQPQHF. For the CDR3, the DNA is TGTGCCAGCAGTTTGGTCTATAGCAATCAGCCCCAGCATTTT.

With regard to this clonotype: The junction departs from the called germline gene at one end, perhaps through a read error. The chain carries TRBV2 and TRBJ1-5; D is ambiguous. CDR1 is SNHLY, CDR2 FYNNEI, per germline. CDR3 length: 14 amino acids. CDR3 in DNA: TGTACCAGCAGTGAGGAAGGATTCAATCAGCCCCAGCATTTT. Protein sequence: CTSSEEGFNQPQHF.

The J gene is TRBJ2-7, the V gene TRBV4-1; tentatively, D is TRBD1 (6 bases). This CDR3 contains 14 residues. V lost 0 bases, J lost 0 bases, and 6 bases lay in between. CDR1 and CDR2 (germline): MGHRA, YSYEKL. The CDR3: CASSQEQGSYEQYF. DNA of the CDR3: TGCGCCAGCAGCCAAGAACAGGGCTCCTACGAGCAGTACTTC.

The rearrangement links TRBV18 to TRBJ1-1, with 8 bases aligning to TRBD1. Trimming took 4 bases from V and 7 from J; bases not matched to a gene: 11. The germline gives CDR1 KGHSH, CDR2 LQKENI. This CDR3 has 15 residues. The CDR3 spells CASSLRDRRDNEAFF. The CDR3 nucleotides are TGTGCCAGCTCACTCCGGGACAGGAGGGACAATGAAGCTTTCTTT. Supplemented by reference TRBV18 and TRBJ1-1, the full variable domain reads NAGVMQNPRHLVRRRGQEARLRCSPMKGHSHVYWYRQLPEEGLKFMVYLQKENIIDESGMPKERFSAEFPKEGPSILRIQQVVRGDSAAYFCASSLRDRRDNEAFFGQGTRLTVV.

The chain uses TRBV6-5 and TRBJ2-3, with a weak D call TRBD1 (5 bases). V was clipped by 6 bases and J by 4 bases, with 14 bases between them. Germline V lookup: CDR1 MNHEY, CDR2 SVGAGI. CDR3 length equals 14 residues. In DNA form, the CDR3 reads TGTGCCAGCAGCCCAGGGAATTCGGCAGATACGCAGTATTTT. The encoded protein is CASSPGNSADTQYF.

The chain couples TRBV4-3 to TRBJ2-2; 8 bases fit TRBD1. This CDR3 comprises 15 residues. The J segment lost 7 bases and the V segment lost 5 bases, leaving 9 bases of the junction unmatched. Germline V gene data show CDR1 as LGHNA and CDR2 as YSLEER. The chain's CDR3 is CASSTGQGVDGELFF. The CDR3 nucleotides read TGCGCCAGCAGCACAGGACAGGGTGTAGACGGGGAGCTGTTTTTT.

This clonotype was seen once. V gene TRBV6-5 combines with J gene TRBJ2-3; D call uncertain. V lost 6 bases and J lost 1, with 14 bases in between. Germline-derived CDR1 and CDR2 are MNHEY and SVGAGI. The CDR3 runs 15 residues. The CDR3 DNA is TGTGCCAGCAGGACATACCGACTGGGCACAGATACGCAGTATTTT. It yields the protein CASRTYRLGTDTQYF.

The rearrangement joins TRBV7-2 to TRBJ1-2; D remains ambiguous. V gave up 4 bases and J gave up 4 bases, with 7 bases separating them. Germline CDR1 and CDR2: SGHTA and FQGNSA. The CDR3 covers 12 residues. CDR3 sequence (DNA): TGTGCCAGCAGCTCGGCCCGCTATGGCTACACCTTC. Its protein product is CASSSARYGYTF. The whole variable domain, filled in from reference TRBV7-2 and TRBJ1-2, reads GAGVSQSPSNKVTEKGKDVELRCDPISGHTALYWYRQSLGQGLEFLIYFQGNSAPDKSGLPSDRFSAERTGGSVSTLTIQRTQQEDSAVYLCASSSARYGYTFGSGTRLTVV.

The chain employs TRBV7-9 and TRBJ2-7, with TRBD1 identical over 10 bases. This CDR3 is built from 16 residues. The V and J ends lost 5 bases and 0 bases, in that order; junction bases with no gene match: 7. Germline V gene lookup returns CDR1 SEHNR and CDR2 FQNEAQ (reference sequence). DNA for the CDR3: TGTGCCAGCAGCCCCACCCGGGACAGGGGCTCCTACGAGCAGTACTTC. This codes for CASSPTRDRGSYEQYF.

This chain links TRBV9 with TRBJ1-3; the D gene is possibly TRBD1 (6 bases). V shed 0 bases and J shed 0 bases, with 10 bases lying between them. The CDR3 loop spans 16 amino acids. Germline lookup yields CDR1 SGDLS and CDR2 YYNGEE. This CDR3 reads CASSVETGYSGNTIYF. The CDR3 DNA follows: TGTGCCAGCAGCGTAGAGACAGGCTACTCTGGAAACACCATATATTTT.

CDR3 bases: TGTGCCAGCTCAGCGTACCCGGGACAGGGCCACGGCGGTAACGAAAAACTGTTTTTT. As protein: CASSAYPGQGHGGNEKLFF. V usage is TRBV18 and J usage is TRBJ1-4, with TRBD1 matching over 9 bases. In germline, CDR1 is KGHSH, CDR2 LQKENI. After removal of 5 bases from V and 8 bases from J, the junction contained 21 bases not matched to a gene. The CDR3 length is 19 residues.

The chain combines TRBV4-3 with TRBJ2-2; D might be TRBD2 (7 bases). V shed 4 bases and J shed 3 bases, with 12 bases lying between them. The CDR3 is made up of 15 amino acids. Germline CDR1 and CDR2: LGHNA and YSLEER. As DNA, the CDR3 is TGCGCCAGCAGCCTTCGGGGGGCTTACACCGGGGAGCTGTTTTTT. Protein sequence: CASSLRGAYTGELFF.

The chain is built from TRBV20-1 and TRBJ2-7; TRBD2 matches 7 bases. The length of the CDR3 is 11 residues. The trim removed 5 bases at V and 5 bases at J, leaving 3 bases unmatched. Germline V gene sequence: CDR1 DFQATT, CDR2 SNEGSKA (reference sequence). CDR3 sequence (DNA): TGCAGTGCTGGACTAGAGGACGAGCAGTACTTC. It translates to CSAGLEDEQYF.

The chain links TRBV19 to TRBJ1-1; no clear D gene. Germline V gene sequence: CDR1 LNHDA, CDR2 SQIVND (reference sequence). V lost 1 base and J lost 0, with 3 bases in between. The CDR3 totals 13 residues. CDR3 nucleotides: TGTGCCAGTAGTATAGGGGTGAACACTGAAGCTTTCTTT. This codes for CASSIGVNTEAFF.

The chain is built from TRBV6-1 and TRBJ1-6; the match to TRBD1 covers 10 bases. CDR3 size: 16 residues. CDR1 MNHNS and CDR2 SASEGT come from the germline V gene. V lost 10 bases, J lost 8 bases, and 14 bases stayed unmatched. CDR3 sequence reads: CATLDGDRGMDSPLHF. The DNA of the CDR3 is TGTGCCACTCTCGACGGGGACAGGGGCATGGATTCACCCCTCCACTTT.

Only one count was recorded for this clonotype. The J gene is TRBJ1-2, the V gene TRBV28, with 11 nucleotides matching TRBD1. The V gene end was trimmed by 8 bases and the J gene end by 7 bases; junction bases not matched to a gene: 15. The germline V gene encodes CDR1 MDHEN and CDR2 SYDVKM. The CDR3 is 16 residues long. The CDR3 DNA follows: TGTGCCAGCGGCCTTGGGGACAGGGGGATCTACGGTGGCTACACCTTC. Its translation is CASGLGDRGIYGGYTF.

The rearrangement uses TRBV5-6 and TRBJ1-5; a weak D match, TRBD1 (5 bases). The CDR3 totals 16 residues. Germline V lookup: CDR1 SGHDT, CDR2 YYEEEE. V lost 2 bases to trimming and J lost 6 bases, with 18 bases between them. Here the CDR3 DNA reads TGTGCCAGCAGCTTTTCAGCCGGAGGGGTCCGTCAGCCCCAGCATTTT. Protein sequence: CASSFSAGGVRQPQHF.

This chain connects TRBV27 to TRBJ2-7; 8 bases fit TRBD1. The CDR3 extends over 17 amino acids. Germline loops: CDR1 MNHEY, CDR2 SMNVEV (reference sequence). The trim removed 5 bases at V and 2 bases at J, leaving 14 bases unmatched. As DNA, the CDR3 is TGTGCCAGCAGTCCTCTCGAGGGCAGGGGGCTTCCCTACGAGCAGTACTTC. It translates to CASSPLEGRGLPYEQYF.

The chain recombines TRBV30 with TRBJ1-1; tentative D call: TRBD1 (5 bases). Germline CDR1 reads GTSNPN; CDR2 reads SVGIG (reference sequence). This CDR3 contains 12 residues. The V end lost 1 base, the J end lost 5 bases, and 8 bases lay between the germline ends. CDR3 nucleotides: TGTGCCTGGAGTGGGGGGGAGACTGAAGCTTTCTTT. This gives the protein CAWSGGETEAFF.

The chain has TRBV14 and TRBJ1-6, with D possibly being TRBD1 (5 bases). CDR3 length equals 13 residues. Germline loops: CDR1 SGHDN, CDR2 FVKESK. Between the trimmed V and J ends, which lost 3 bases and 7 bases, there was a span of 7 bases. CDR3 loop: CASSQGLNSPLHF. CDR3 sequence (DNA): TGTGCCAGCAGCCAGGGGCTCAATTCACCCCTCCACTTT.

This sequence joins TRBV19 and TRBJ1-2; unclear D gene. V was clipped by 4 bases and J by 3 bases, with 12 bases between them. There are 14 residues in the CDR3. Germline CDR1 reads LNHDA; CDR2 reads SQIVND (reference sequence). The CDR3, as DNA: TGTGCCAGTAGTAAGATGGGGAGGGACTATGGCTACACCTTC. Its protein is CASSKMGRDYGYTF.